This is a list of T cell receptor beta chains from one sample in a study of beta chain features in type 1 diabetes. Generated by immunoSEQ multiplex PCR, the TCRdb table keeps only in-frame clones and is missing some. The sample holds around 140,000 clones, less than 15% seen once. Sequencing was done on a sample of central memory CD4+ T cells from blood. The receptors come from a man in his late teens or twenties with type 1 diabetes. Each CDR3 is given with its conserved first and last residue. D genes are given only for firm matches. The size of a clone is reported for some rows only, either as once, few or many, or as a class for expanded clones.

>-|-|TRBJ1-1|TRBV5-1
CASSLEAGPNTEAFF
TGCGCCAGCAGCTTGGAGGCCGGCCCCAACACTGAAGCTTTCTTT
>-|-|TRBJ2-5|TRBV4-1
CASSQIGTETQYF
TGCGCCAGCAGCCAAATAGGTACGGAGACCCAGTACTTC
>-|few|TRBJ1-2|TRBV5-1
CASSLAPDYGYTF
TGCGCCAGCAGCTTGGCCCCAGACTATGGCTACACCTTC
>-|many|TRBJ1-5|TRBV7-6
CASSLEGGAYQHF
TGTGCCAGCAGCTTAGAAGGGGGTGCCTACCAGCATTTT
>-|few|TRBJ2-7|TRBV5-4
CASSYSGGRPYEQYF
TGTGCCAGCAGCTACTCAGGCGGGCGACCCTACGAGCAGTACTTC
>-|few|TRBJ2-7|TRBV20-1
CSAYKSYEQYF
TGCAGTGCGTACAAGTCCTACGAGCAGTACTTC
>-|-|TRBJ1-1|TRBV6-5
CASSHGTTEAFF
TGTGCCAGCAGTCACGGGACCACTGAAGCTTTCTTT
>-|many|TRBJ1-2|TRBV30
CAWSVSSGYTF
TGTGCCTGGAGTGTGTCTTCGGGCTACACCTTC
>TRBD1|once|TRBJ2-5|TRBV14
CASSQDLGQARETQYF
TGTGCCAGCAGCCAAGATTTGGGACAGGCTAGGGAGACCCAGTACTTC
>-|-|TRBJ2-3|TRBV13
CASSFGPPTLTDTQYF
TGTGCCAGCAGCTTCGGACCTCCAACTCTCACAGATACGCAGTATTTT
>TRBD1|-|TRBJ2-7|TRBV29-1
CSARDRINEQYF
TGCAGCGCCCGGGACAGGATAAACGAGCAGTACTTC
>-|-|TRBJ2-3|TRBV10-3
CAISEEALSTDTQYF
TGTGCCATCAGTGAAGAGGCCTTAAGCACAGATACGCAGTATTTT
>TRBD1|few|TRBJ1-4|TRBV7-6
CASSATGGREKLFF
TGTGCCAGCAGCGCGACAGGGGGCAGGGAAAAACTGTTTTTT
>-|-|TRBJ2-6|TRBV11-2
CASSFYGANVLTF
TGTGCCAGCAGCTTCTATGGGGCCAACGTCCTGACTTTC
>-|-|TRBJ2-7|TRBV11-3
CASSLWTESYEQYF
TGTGCCAGCAGCTTATGGACAGAATCCTACGAGCAGTACTTC
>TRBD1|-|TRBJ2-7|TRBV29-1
CSVVPQGASYEQYF
TGCAGCGTTGTACCCCAGGGGGCATCCTACGAGCAGTACTTC
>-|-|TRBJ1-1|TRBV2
CALLVGQRNTEAFF
TGTGCCCTTTTGGTGGGTCAGCGGAACACTGAAGCTTTCTTT
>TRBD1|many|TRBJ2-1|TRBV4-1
CASSQADRINEQFF
TGCGCCAGCAGCCAAGCGGACAGGATCAATGAGCAGTTCTTC
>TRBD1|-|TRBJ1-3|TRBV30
CAWRTGSVSGNTIYF
TGTGCCTGGAGGACAGGGTCTGTCTCTGGAAACACCATATATTTT
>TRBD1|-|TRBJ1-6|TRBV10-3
CAISESGQGGSPLHF
TGTGCCATCAGTGAGTCGGGACAGGGAGGATCACCCCTCCACTTT
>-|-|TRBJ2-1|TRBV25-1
CASSEQQSNEQFF
TGTGCCAGCAGTGAACAACAGAGCAATGAGCAGTTCTTC
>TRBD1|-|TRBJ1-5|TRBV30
CAWGGQANQPQHF
TGTGCCTGGGGAGGACAGGCCAATCAGCCCCAGCATTTT
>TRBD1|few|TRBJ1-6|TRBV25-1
CASTATGYNSPLHF
TGTGCCAGCACCGCGACAGGGTATAATTCACCCCTCCACTTT
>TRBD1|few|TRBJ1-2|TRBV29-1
CSVGAWGTGENYGYTF
TGCAGCGTTGGGGCGTGGGGGACAGGAGAAAACTATGGCTACACCTTC
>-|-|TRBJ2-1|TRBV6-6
CASSYEASSYNEQFF
TGTGCCAGCAGTTACGAGGCGAGCTCCTACAATGAGCAGTTCTTC
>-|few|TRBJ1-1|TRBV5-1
CASSSGGGNTEAFF
TGCGCCAGCAGCTCCGGAGGGGGGAACACTGAAGCTTTCTTT
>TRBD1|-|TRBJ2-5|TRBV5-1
CASSSTGGIQETQYF
TGCGCCAGCAGCTCTACAGGGGGGATACAAGAGACCCAGTACTTC
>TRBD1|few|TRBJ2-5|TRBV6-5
CASRGTGRETQYF
TGTGCCAGCAGGGGGACAGGGCGAGAGACCCAGTACTTC
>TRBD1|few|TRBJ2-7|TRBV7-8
CASSLGDRGFEQYF
TGTGCCAGCAGCTTAGGGGACAGGGGGTTCGAGCAGTACTTC
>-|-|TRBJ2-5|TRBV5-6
CASSLAGHQETQYF
TGTGCCAGCAGCTTGGCGGGCCACCAAGAGACCCAGTACTTC
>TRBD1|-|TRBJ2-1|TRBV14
CASSQARGGLGNEQFF
TGTGCCAGCAGCCAAGCACGAGGGGGCCTGGGGAATGAGCAGTTCTTC
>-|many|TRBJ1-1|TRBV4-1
CASSQDQMREAFF
TGCGCCAGCAGCCAAGATCAGATGCGTGAAGCTTTCTTT
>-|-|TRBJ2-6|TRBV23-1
CASSHPQLQAGTGANVLTF
TGCGCCAGCAGTCACCCGCAACTCCAGGCGGGGACTGGGGCCAACGTCCTGACTTTC
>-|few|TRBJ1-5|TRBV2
CASSERGGLKQHF
TGTGCCAGCAGTGAACGTGGGGGACTGAAACAGCATTTT
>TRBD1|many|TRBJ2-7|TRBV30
CAWTPADRELFEQYF
TGTGCCTGGACCCCTGCGGACAGGGAATTGTTCGAGCAGTACTTC
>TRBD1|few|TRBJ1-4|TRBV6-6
CASSPSDRIGKLFF
TGTGCCAGCAGTCCCTCGGACAGGATAGGAAAACTGTTTTTT
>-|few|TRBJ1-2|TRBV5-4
CASSWDAGGYTF
TGTGCCAGCAGCTGGGACGCCGGTGGCTACACCTTC
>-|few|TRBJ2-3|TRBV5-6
CASSSWGPNTDTQYF
TGTGCCAGCAGCTCCTGGGGGCCTAACACAGATACGCAGTATTTT
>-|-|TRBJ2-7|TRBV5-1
CASSPEAGPYEQYF
TGCGCCAGCAGCCCGGAGGCGGGACCCTACGAGCAGTACTTC
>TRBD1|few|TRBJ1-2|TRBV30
CAWNRDRGGYGYTF
TGTGCCTGGAACCGGGACAGGGGAGGCTATGGCTACACCTTC
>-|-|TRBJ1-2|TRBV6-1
CASSVDPGGAYGYTF
TGTGCCAGTAGCGTGGATCCAGGCGGCGCCTATGGCTACACCTTC
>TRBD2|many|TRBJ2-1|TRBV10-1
CASSVTSGNEQFF
TGCGCCAGCAGTGTAACTAGCGGCAATGAGCAGTTCTTC
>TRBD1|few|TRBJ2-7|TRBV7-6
CASSPGDRVSEQYF
TGTGCCAGCAGCCCCGGGGACAGGGTGTCCGAGCAGTACTTC
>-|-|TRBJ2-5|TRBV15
CATSRDRGEQETQYF
TGTGCCACCAGCAGAGATAGGGGGGAACAAGAGACCCAGTACTTC
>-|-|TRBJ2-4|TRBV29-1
CSVDLPGRNIQYF
TGCAGCGTTGATTTACCGGGCAGAAACATTCAGTACTTC
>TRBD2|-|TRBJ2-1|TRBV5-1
CASSLLAGALNEQFF
TGCGCCAGCAGCCTACTAGCGGGGGCTCTTAATGAGCAGTTCTTC
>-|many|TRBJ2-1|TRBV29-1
CSVESQGYEQFF
TGCAGCGTTGAAAGCCAGGGATATGAGCAGTTCTTC
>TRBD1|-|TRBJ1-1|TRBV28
CASSLYPLRTGAREAFF
TGTGCCAGCAGTTTATACCCCCTCCGGACAGGGGCCCGTGAAGCTTTCTTT
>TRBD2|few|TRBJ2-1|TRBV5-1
CASSPTSGGYNEQFF
TGCGCCAGCAGCCCAACTAGCGGGGGTTACAATGAGCAGTTCTTC
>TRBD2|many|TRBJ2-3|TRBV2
CASSAGGHGKTDTQYF
TGTGCCAGCAGTGCGGGAGGGCATGGGAAGACAGATACGCAGTATTTT
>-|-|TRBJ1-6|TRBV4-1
CASSQDGIRGGGNSPLHF
TGCGCCAGCAGCCAAGATGGTATTCGGGGGGGAGGTAATTCACCCCTCCACTTT
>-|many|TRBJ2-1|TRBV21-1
CASRENEQFF
TGTGCCAGCAGAGAGAATGAGCAGTTCTTC
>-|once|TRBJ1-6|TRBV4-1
CASSYGEYSPLHF
TGCGCCAGCAGCTATGGGGAGTATTCACCCCTCCACTTT
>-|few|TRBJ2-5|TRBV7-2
CASSFQGRQETQYF
TGTGCCAGCAGCTTCCAGGGACGCCAAGAGACCCAGTACTTC
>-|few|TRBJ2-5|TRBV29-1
CSVVGASGGETQYF
TGCAGCGTTGTGGGGGCTAGCGGCGGGGAGACCCAGTACTTC